This entry lists 20 T cell receptor beta chains sequenced from one sample in a study of blood T cell repertoires in COVID-19 (dated by TCRdb to the early 2020s). The method behind the library was the immunoSEQ multiplex PCR assay. The clones in this table, taken by TCRdb from immuneACCESS, are in-frame only. Not every clone is retained; where verified, under half of the shortfall comes from an unresolved V gene, and the cause of the rest is unknown. Across this sample there are roughly 150,000 clones, with 60% to 85% seen only once. Roughly 8.4% of the sample is taken by the ten largest. The sequencing input was peripheral blood. Receptors originate from a man in his sixties with acute or convalescent COVID-19.

The CDR3 loop is CASSQYLQGADSPLHF. The CDR3 DNA follows: TGCGCCAGCAGCCAATACCTTCAGGGGGCCGATTCACCCCTCCACTTT. V usage is TRBV4-3 and J usage is TRBJ1-6; 8 bases line up with TRBD1. The length of the CDR3 is 16 residues. V shed 2 bases, J shed 8 bases, and the junction held 8 bases outside the gene matches. Germline V CDR1 and CDR2: LGHNA, YSLEER.

This chain links TRBV6-2 or TRBV6-3 with TRBJ2-7; TRBD1 aligns across 9 bases. Trimming at V came to 2 bases and at J to 4 bases, leaving 6 bases not matched to a gene. CDR3 length equals 15 residues. CDR1 MNHEY and CDR2 SVGEGT come from the germline V gene. The CDR3 here is CASSYDPGQGYEQYF. The CDR3, as DNA: TGTGCCAGCAGTTACGATCCGGGACAGGGTTACGAGCAGTACTTC.

This clone was seen once. The genes are TRBV2 and TRBJ2-6; D perhaps matches TRBD1 (5 bases). Looked up from germline, CDR1 is SNHLY and CDR2 is FYNNEI. V lost 6 bases and J 1 base, leaving 10 bases between the germline ends. The CDR3 consists of 15 residues. CDR3 in DNA: TGTGCCAGCAGGCCCTCAGGGTCTGGGGCCAACGTCCTGACTTTC. It translates to CASRPSGSGANVLTF.

This clone occurred a few times. This rearrangement joins TRBV10-3 to TRBJ1-6, with 9 nucleotides matching TRBD1. The CDR3 has 14 residues. Losses at the gene ends were 3 bases for V and 9 bases for J; bases not matched to a gene: 3. CDR1 and CDR2 from the germline V gene are ENHRY and SYGVKD. Here the CDR3 reads CAISEQGAGSPLHF. CDR3 nucleotides: TGTGCCATCAGTGAACAGGGGGCGGGTTCACCCCTCCACTTT.

This rearrangement joins TRBV5-1 to TRBJ1-4; D perhaps matches TRBD1 (5 bases). CDR3 length equals 13 residues. The V end was cut by 7 bases, the J end by 6 bases, with 13 bases between. CDR1 is SGHRS and CDR2 is YFSETQ in the germline V gene. This CDR3 reads CASSNGGDEKLFF. In nucleotides, the CDR3 is TGCGCCAGCTCTAACGGGGGGGATGAAAAACTGTTTTTT.

The chain combines TRBV4-1 with TRBJ2-7; D uncertain. The CDR3 is made up of 14 amino acids. Germline V gives CDR1 MGHRA, CDR2 YSYEKL. Trimming removed 1 base at V and 1 base at J, with 8 bases between. The CDR3 is CASSQVGVSYEQYF. The CDR3 coding sequence is TGCGCCAGCAGCCAAGTTGGAGTGTCCTACGAGCAGTACTTC.

The gene calls are TRBV3-1 (or the pseudogene TRBV3-2) and TRBJ2-7; TRBD1 aligns across 9 bases. The CDR3 covers 17 residues. V was pared by 4 bases and J by 4 bases, with 14 bases of the junction left unmatched. Germline V gene sequence: CDR1 LGHDT, CDR2 YNNKEL (reference sequence). The CDR3 here is CASSPAPGQGVSYEQYF. CDR3 DNA: TGTGCCAGCAGCCCCGCCCCGGGACAGGGTGTTTCGTACGAGCAGTACTTC.

The V and J genes are TRBV3-1 (or the pseudogene TRBV3-2) and TRBJ1-1; possibly TRBD1 for D (6 bases). CDR3 length: 15 amino acids. In germline, CDR1 is LGHDT, CDR2 YNNKEL (reference sequence). V was clipped by 3 bases and J by 1 base, with 12 bases between them. CDR3 DNA sequence: TGTGCCAGCAGCCACCGAAGGGGGAGGAACACTGAAGCTTTCTTT. Translating gives CASSHRRGRNTEAFF.

This chain uses TRBV6-5 with TRBJ2-1; 16 nucleotides agree with TRBD2. Trimming cost V 6 bases and J 7 bases; bases outside gene matches: 3. The length of the CDR3 is 15 residues. In germline, CDR1 is MNHEY, CDR2 SVGAGI. As DNA, the CDR3 is TGTGCCAGCAGGCCGGGACTAGCGGGGGGGAATGAGCAGTTCTTC. This codes for CASRPGLAGGNEQFF.

This clone was recorded only once. The chain recombines TRBV7-2 with TRBJ1-2; 7 positions agree with TRBD1. From germline, CDR1 is SGHTA and CDR2 FQGNSA. There are 14 residues in the CDR3. J lost 3 bases, V lost 10 bases, and 11 bases had no gene match. The CDR3 loop reads CATRLIDRDYGYTF. The CDR3 DNA reads as TGTGCCACCCGCCTAATAGACAGGGACTATGGCTACACCTTC.

This clone has more than one count but fewer than ten. Other DNA variants within this sample encode the same CDR3. The chain employs TRBV19 and TRBJ1-4; D is ambiguous. Germline CDR1 LNHDA, CDR2 SQIVND (reference sequence). Trimming removed 7 bases from V and 0 bases from J, with 9 bases in between. The CDR3 is made up of 14 amino acids. The CDR3 reads CASKGVATNEKLFF. CDR3 DNA sequence: TGTGCCAGTAAGGGAGTTGCAACTAATGAAAAACTGTTTTTT.

This chain links TRBV19 with TRBJ1-3; no firm D call. The germline V gene has CDR1 LNHDA and CDR2 SQIVND (reference sequence). With 10 bases removed from V and 2 bases from J, the gap between germline ends came to 9 bases. This CDR3 has 12 residues. The CDR3 DNA is TGTGCCACCCGGGAACCTGGAAACACCATATATTTT. This translates into CATREPGNTIYF.

The chain has TRBV14 and TRBJ1-6; the D is unclear. Germline-derived CDR1 and CDR2 are SGHDN and FVKESK. V was trimmed by 8 bases and J by 3 bases, leaving 11 bases between them. The CDR3 is made up of 14 amino acids. For the CDR3, the DNA is TGTGCCAGCTCTATCTACCTCTATAATTCACCCCTCCACTTT. It specifies CASSIYLYNSPLHF.

V and J are TRBV6-4 and TRBJ2-5; 10 nucleotides agree with TRBD2. V was clipped by 8 bases and J by 4 bases; unmatched bases: 16. From germline, CDR1 is MRHNA and CDR2 SNTAGT. This CDR3 is 17 amino acids long. For the CDR3, the DNA is TGTGCCAGCGAGGGTCGAAGAGCGGGGGGGGGTCTAGAGACCCAGTACTTC. This translates into CASEGRRAGGGLETQYF.

This clone was found once. This chain uses TRBV27 with TRBJ1-2; TRBD1 matches 9 bases. The CDR3 length is 15 residues. Germline CDR1 is MNHEY and CDR2 is SMNVEV (reference sequence). With V trimmed by 5 bases and J by 2 bases, 6 bases remained unmatched. The chain's CDR3 is CASSPGQGINYGYTF. The DNA of the CDR3 is TGTGCCAGCAGTCCTGGACAGGGGATAAACTATGGCTACACCTTC.

CDR3: CASSQASRTYEQYF. The CDR3 DNA reads TGCGCCAGCAGCCAAGCGAGCCGCACGTACGAGCAGTACTTC. The chain couples TRBV4-1 to TRBJ2-7; D remains ambiguous. V gave up 1 base and J gave up 4 bases, with 11 bases separating them. CDR3 length: 14 amino acids. Germline V CDR1 and CDR2: MGHRA, YSYEKL.

In DNA form, the CDR3 reads TGTGCCAGCTCACTACGGACTAGCGGGGAGCACGAGCAGTACTTC. It yields the protein CASSLRTSGEHEQYF. The chain has TRBV18 and TRBJ2-7, with 12 nucleotides matching TRBD2. The CDR3 is 15 residues long. Germline V lookup: CDR1 KGHSH, CDR2 LQKENI. V lost 4 bases, J lost 5 bases, and 6 bases stayed unmatched. The full variable domain, rest sourced from reference TRBV18 and TRBJ2-7, is NAGVMQNPRHLVRRRGQEARLRCSPMKGHSHVYWYRQLPEEGLKFMVYLQKENIIDESGMPKERFSAEFPKEGPSILRIQQVVRGDSAAYFCASSLRTSGEHEQYFGPGTRLTVT.

J is TRBJ1-5 and V is TRBV19, with 9 nucleotides matching TRBD1. Germline V gives CDR1 LNHDA, CDR2 SQIVND (reference sequence). The junction had 4 bases not matched to a gene; V was cut back by 6 bases and J by 4 bases. There are 14 residues in the CDR3. The CDR3 coding sequence is TGTGCCAGTAGCCTGGGACAGGGAAATCAGCCCCAGCATTTT. Protein sequence: CASSLGQGNQPQHF.

The chain has TRBV6-2 or TRBV6-3 and TRBJ1-2; 7 positions match TRBD1. This CDR3 has 14 residues. The germline gives CDR1 MNHEY, CDR2 SVGEGT. Germline trimming cut 5 bases from V and 5 bases from J; bases unmatched to any gene: 8. CDR3 coding DNA: TGTGCCAGCAGTACCCCGGGACAGTCTTATGGCTACACCTTC. It translates to CASSTPGQSYGYTF.

This chain links TRBV19 with TRBJ2-3; D may be TRBD1 (6 bases). The germline gives CDR1 LNHDA, CDR2 SQIVND (reference sequence). The CDR3 covers 14 residues. V was shortened by 4 bases and J by 1 base, with 9 bases between the two germline ends. The DNA of the CDR3 is TGTGCCAGTAGTACGGCAGGGGGCACAGATACGCAGTATTTT. Protein product: CASSTAGGTDTQYF.